Listed below are T cell receptor beta chains from one sample, sequenced in a study of beta chain features in type 1 diabetes. The data were produced by immunoSEQ multiplex PCR, yet TCRdb's version contains in-frame clones alone and is incomplete. The table shows roughly 310,000 clones, with approximately 10% occurring only once. Input material: naive CD4+ T cells from blood. These receptors all stem from a woman in her thirties in good health. Each CDR3 is given with its conserved first and last residue. A D gene is named only where the DNA matches it firmly. Expanded clones get a size class; other rows say once, few or many, or leave the size out.

>TRBV28|TRBJ2-7|TRBD2|-
TGTGCCAGCAGGTGGACTAGCGGGAGGTACGAGCAGTACTTC
CASRWTSGRYEQYF
>TRBV21-1|TRBJ2-6|-|-
TGTGCCATAACAGGGGGCTATCCGGCTGGGGCCAACGTCCTGACTTTC
CAITGGYPAGANVLTF
>TRBV7-2|TRBJ2-7|-|few
TGTGCCAGCAATCCACAGGGAAGGGGCAACTACGAGCAGTACTTC
CASNPQGRGNYEQYF
>TRBV5-4|TRBJ2-5|TRBD2|-
TGTGCCAGCAGCCGAAGACTAGCGGAAGAGACCCAGTACTTC
CASSRRLAEETQYF
>TRBV9|TRBJ2-7|TRBD2|-
TGTGCCAGCAGCGTAGGCGGGGGGTACTACGAGCAGTACTTC
CASSVGGGYYEQYF
>TRBV4-3|TRBJ2-1|TRBD2|-
TGCGCCAGCAGCCCCCGGGCGACTAGCGCTCTCAATGAGCAGTTCTTC
CASSPRATSALNEQFF
>TRBV28|TRBJ2-7|TRBD2|-
TGTGCCAGCAGTTCCCCGGGAGGGTCCTACGAGCAGTACTTC
CASSSPGGSYEQYF
>TRBV7-2|TRBJ2-7|TRBD1|few
TGTGCCAGCAGCTTGATCGACGGGACAGGGTACTACGAGCAGTACTTC
CASSLIDGTGYYEQYF
>TRBV28|TRBJ2-1|-|-
TGTGCCAGCAGTTTTCTCTATGAGCAGTTCTTC
CASSFLYEQFF
>TRBV5-4|TRBJ2-2|-|-
TGTGCCAGCAGCTTGCCCGGGAAGAACACCGGGGAGCTGTTTTTT
CASSLPGKNTGELFF
>TRBV9|TRBJ2-1|TRBD1|few
TGTGCCAGCAGCACAGACAGGGTCGGATCCTACAATGAGCAGTTCTTC
CASSTDRVGSYNEQFF
>TRBV4-2|TRBJ2-6|-|-
TGTGCCAGCAGCCAAGCAGACTCTGGGGCCAACGTCCTGACTTTC
CASSQADSGANVLTF
>TRBV18|TRBJ1-1|TRBD1|-
TGTGCCAGCTCACCACGAGACAGGGCCGATCCTTTCTTT
CASSPRDRADPFF
>TRBV28|TRBJ1-2|-|-
TGTGCCAGCAGTTTACAACAAAGCCGGGGGGGCTACACCTTC
CASSLQQSRGGYTF
>TRBV6-1|TRBJ2-1|-|few
TGTGCCAGCAGTGGCGGGGACAATGAGCAGTTCTTC
CASSGGDNEQFF
>TRBV18|TRBJ2-7|-|-
TGTGCCAGCTCACCCCCGCCCGCAGGGCGACTCTACGAGCAGTACTTC
CASSPPPAGRLYEQYF
>TRBV14|TRBJ2-7|-|-
TGTGCCAGCAGCCAAGATCTTCGGTTAGGACAGTCCTACGAGCAGTACTTC
CASSQDLRLGQSYEQYF
>TRBV30|TRBJ2-1|TRBD2|few
TGTGCCTGGAGTCCACAACTAGCGGGAGAGCAGTTCTTC
CAWSPQLAGEQFF
>TRBV6-1|TRBJ2-1|-|few
TGTGCCAGCAGTGCAGGGGTGAATGAGCAGTTCTTC
CASSAGVNEQFF
>TRBV15|TRBJ2-1|-|few
TGTGCCACCAGCAGAGATCAAGCAGGGCTCGCCTACAATGAGCAGTTCTTC
CATSRDQAGLAYNEQFF
>TRBV2|TRBJ1-5|-|few
TGTGCCAGCAGACGGGACACCAGCAATCAGCCCCAGCATTTT
CASRRDTSNQPQHF
>TRBV7-2|TRBJ2-5|TRBD1|few
TGTGCCAGCAGCCAAGACAGGGGGCAGAAGACCCAGTACTTC
CASSQDRGQKTQYF
>TRBV28|TRBJ2-7|-|-
TGTGCCAGCAGTCTCAGGTCTGTCGAGCAGTACTTC
CASSLRSVEQYF
>TRBV5-4|TRBJ2-3|TRBD2|-
TGTGCCAGCAGCTCGGGAGGGCGAGGGACAGATACGCAGTATTTT
CASSSGGRGTDTQYF
>TRBV4-3|TRBJ1-2|-|-
TGCGCCAGCAGCGAAGGCGCCAGGTCGGCAGGCTACACCTTC
CASSEGARSAGYTF
>TRBV7-9|TRBJ2-1|-|few
TGTGCCAGCAGCTTAGCGGCGGAAGATGAGCAGTTCTTC
CASSLAAEDEQFF
>TRBV11-1|TRBJ1-1|-|-
TGTGCCAGCAGCTTCATGAACACTGAAGCTTTCTTT
CASSFMNTEAFF
>TRBV4-2|TRBJ2-3|-|few
TGTGCCAGCAGCCCGTCCCTCCCAGATACGCAGTATTTT
CASSPSLPDTQYF
>TRBV11-1|TRBJ2-1|-|few
TGTGCCAGCAGCATAGACCCACAGGGTTCCTACAATGAGCAGTTCTTC
CASSIDPQGSYNEQFF
>TRBV7-2|TRBJ2-3|TRBD2|-
TGTGCCAGCAGCCCAGAGGGCGGGAGAGGGGATACGCAGTATTTT
CASSPEGGRGDTQYF
>TRBV11-1|TRBJ2-3|-|-
TGTGCCAGCAGCTTGACCCCTACTATTCCCACAGATACGCAGTATTTT
CASSLTPTIPTDTQYF
>TRBV30|TRBJ1-5|TRBD1|few
TGTGCCTGGAGGAGGACAGGTGGAAGGGATCAGCCCCAGCATTTT
CAWRRTGGRDQPQHF
>TRBV7-3|TRBJ2-1|-|few
TGTGCCAGCAGTGGGGGCGGTTACAATGAGCAGTTCTTC
CASSGGGYNEQFF
>TRBV6-6|TRBJ2-7|-|-
TGTGCCAGCAGTTCCTCCCCTCCTTATGAGTACTTC
CASSSSPPYEYF
>TRBV5-4|TRBJ2-5|TRBD1|few
TGTGCCAGCAGCTTAACCGGGACAGGGGGCTTGATGTACCAAGAGACCCAGTACTTC
CASSLTGTGGLMYQETQYF
>TRBV5-1|TRBJ2-5|-|few
TGCGCCAGCAGCCGGGACTGGGGGGAGACCCAGTACTTC
CASSRDWGETQYF
>TRBV4-2|TRBJ2-1|TRBD2|-
TGTGCCAGCAGTTCCGGGACTACCTCCTACAATGAGCAGTTCTTC
CASSSGTTSYNEQFF